This T cell receptor (beta chain) was obtained from a study of regulatory T cells in long-lasting Graves disease. Points from the study as a whole: Newly diagnosed patients shared more than 750 public clonotypes; persistent patients shared a few thousand. Since the sample size was small, accuracy may have been reduced.

Combining iRepertoire HTBI primers with Arm-PCR of CDR3 regions, the authors built TCR beta libraries. MiXCR, applied by TCRdb to the multiplex PCR reads, yields one record per CDR3 protein. The sample yields around 250,000 distinct CDR3 sequences, about 18% seen once. This CDR3 spans 12 amino acids. Trimming stripped 5 bases from V and 4 bases from J, with 8 bases between. CDR1 LGHNT and CDR2 FRNRAP come from the germline V gene. Time point reported: newly diagnosed GD, antithyroid drugs for less than 3 months. Researchers made the TCR library from RNA that was extracted from PBMCs. There are a few counts of this clonotype. Its antigen is unknown. In addition, the sample was reused for a study of T cells in Graves' hyperthyroidism and ophthalmopathy. That work contributes: Pregnant or lactating patients were excluded, as were those with uncontrolled infection or other autoimmune disease. A first-round RT-PCR of the TCR CDR3 used the HTBI primer set.

The source material was peripheral blood mononuclear cells (PBMCs), sampled at new diagnosis, from a patient treated with antithyroid drugs. The receptor was isolated from a woman in her twenties or thirties with Graves disease. The chain joins TRBV12-5 to TRBJ2-5; perhaps TRBD2 as D (5 bases). CDR3 sequence: CASGLGGETQYF. The CDR3 DNA reads TGTGCTAGTGGTCTAGGAGGAGAGACCCAGTACTTC.